A selection of T cell receptor beta chains follows, all from one sample in a study of OX40 agonist ivuxolimab in advanced cancers. The repertoire was sequenced with immunoSEQ multiplex PCR; TCRdb's copy has only in-frame clones and lacks some. The sample yields fewer than 70,000 clones, roughly 80% seen once. The sample was CD4+ or CD8+ T cells sorted from blood, taken in a trial of the OX40 agonist ivuxolimab. Receptors were obtained from an adult with an advanced solid tumor such as melanoma, head and neck, liver or kidney cancer. CDR3s include the opening cysteine and the closing phenylalanine or tryptophan. The order of the fields is J gene, V gene, CDR3 protein.

j_call: TRBJ2-2; v_call: TRBV4-1; cdr3_aa: CASKGRWDRGSGELFF
j_call: TRBJ1-5; v_call: TRBV30; cdr3_aa: CAWSVGGGFDQPQHF
j_call: TRBJ2-2; v_call: TRBV20-1; cdr3_aa: CSARDTGELFF
j_call: TRBJ1-5; v_call: TRBV18; cdr3_aa: CASSPPRTGYGQPQHF
j_call: TRBJ1-2; v_call: TRBV28; cdr3_aa: CASSFRRDGYTF
j_call: TRBJ2-5; v_call: TRBV14; cdr3_aa: CASSPVRLGEQYF
j_call: TRBJ2-7; v_call: TRBV6-5; cdr3_aa: CASCVAGGSYEQYF
j_call: TRBJ1-6; v_call: TRBV28; cdr3_aa: CASSRLGGNSPLHF
j_call: TRBJ2-1; v_call: TRBV18; cdr3_aa: CASSPGRAAMGRRNEQFF
j_call: TRBJ1-1; v_call: TRBV7-2; cdr3_aa: CASSYEGLRAFF
j_call: TRBJ1-5; v_call: TRBV2; cdr3_aa: CASNRRVGQPQHF
j_call: TRBJ1-4; v_call: TRBV6-1; cdr3_aa: CASSEAPTLNEKLFF
j_call: TRBJ1-4; v_call: TRBV6-5; cdr3_aa: CASRSTGGHEKLFF
j_call: TRBJ1-6; v_call: TRBV6-1; cdr3_aa: CASRDQGSTNSPLHF
j_call: TRBJ1-5; v_call: TRBV28; cdr3_aa: CAAGQGRQPQHF
j_call: TRBJ1-5; v_call: TRBV7-9; cdr3_aa: CASSRTGFGNQPQHF
j_call: TRBJ2-7; v_call: TRBV6-5; cdr3_aa: CASSYSRPPYEQYF
j_call: TRBJ1-5; v_call: TRBV6-5; cdr3_aa: CASSATGGYQPQHF
j_call: TRBJ1-5; v_call: TRBV15; cdr3_aa: CATSRDPGGSQPQHF
j_call: TRBJ1-2; v_call: TRBV6-4; cdr3_aa: CASSDEVWGPYGYTF
j_call: TRBJ1-2; v_call: TRBV19; cdr3_aa: CASSIKRAGQQNYGYTF
j_call: TRBJ2-5; v_call: TRBV4-2; cdr3_aa: CASSQDDRGPETQYF
j_call: TRBJ2-3; v_call: TRBV5-4; cdr3_aa: CASSLLDWDTQYF
j_call: TRBJ2-1; v_call: TRBV27; cdr3_aa: CASRDSGTYNEQFF
j_call: TRBJ1-5; v_call: TRBV19; cdr3_aa: CASSQPGGVSNQPQHF
j_call: TRBJ1-1; v_call: TRBV6-1; cdr3_aa: CASKEAGMTEAFF
j_call: TRBJ1-2; v_call: TRBV11-2; cdr3_aa: CASSLGQGSDYGYTF
j_call: TRBJ2-1; v_call: TRBV27; cdr3_aa: CASTVIRSGIGGNEQFF
j_call: TRBJ2-3; v_call: TRBV30; cdr3_aa: CAWRRTASTDTQYF
j_call: TRBJ1-5; v_call: TRBV28; cdr3_aa: CASSLELGNQPQHF
j_call: TRBJ1-6; v_call: TRBV5-1; cdr3_aa: CASSQSMGHRSYNSPLHF
j_call: TRBJ2-7; v_call: TRBV10-2; cdr3_aa: CASSEPTSGGPGEQYF
j_call: TRBJ1-1; v_call: TRBV28; cdr3_aa: CASYNLDRGNTEAFF
j_call: TRBJ2-1; v_call: TRBV18; cdr3_aa: CASSPQSQGLNEQFF
j_call: TRBJ1-1; v_call: TRBV6-5; cdr3_aa: CASNRGPTEAFF
j_call: TRBJ2-7; v_call: TRBV7-6; cdr3_aa: CASSLEGRGASEQYF
j_call: TRBJ2-1; v_call: TRBV5-5; cdr3_aa: CASSFDRQGAHYEQFF
j_call: TRBJ2-2; v_call: TRBV6-5; cdr3_aa: CASSYSRRVNTGELFF
j_call: TRBJ2-3; v_call: TRBV7-9; cdr3_aa: CASRKTGTSGRYTQYF
j_call: TRBJ2-3; v_call: TRBV9; cdr3_aa: CASSAGSRSTDTQYF
j_call: TRBJ2-5; v_call: TRBV28; cdr3_aa: CASTLQSGVAKETQYF
j_call: TRBJ1-2; v_call: TRBV7-9; cdr3_aa: CASSLGTEQRGYGYTF
j_call: TRBJ1-1; v_call: TRBV5-8; cdr3_aa: CASSPGYANTEAFF
j_call: TRBJ1-1; v_call: TRBV5-5; cdr3_aa: CASSLEGGWGNTEAFF
j_call: TRBJ1-1; v_call: TRBV7-3; cdr3_aa: CASSLGSATEAFF